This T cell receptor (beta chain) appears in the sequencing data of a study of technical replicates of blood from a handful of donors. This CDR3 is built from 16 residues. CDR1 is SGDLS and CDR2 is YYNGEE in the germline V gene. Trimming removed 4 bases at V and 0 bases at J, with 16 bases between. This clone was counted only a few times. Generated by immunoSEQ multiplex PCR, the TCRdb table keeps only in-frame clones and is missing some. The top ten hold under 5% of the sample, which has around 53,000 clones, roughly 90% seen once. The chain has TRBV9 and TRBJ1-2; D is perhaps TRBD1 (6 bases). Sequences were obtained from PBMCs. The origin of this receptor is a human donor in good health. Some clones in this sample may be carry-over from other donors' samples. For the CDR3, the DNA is TGTGCCAGCAGCCCACATGGGGGCGGTGCTAACTATGGCTACACCTTC. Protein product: CASSPHGGGANYGYTF.